A single TCR beta chain is shown here with its context. The data were taken from a study of blood T cell repertoires in COVID-19. The method was immunoSEQ multiplex PCR; TCRdb's version includes in-frame clones alone and lacks a portion of them. The sample holds approximately 300,000 clones, almost 90% seen once. This clonotype was obtained from a woman aged 25 to 39 with COVID-19, enrolled during active disease. The sequenced sample was peripheral blood.

The chain's CDR3 is CASSLSTGQGAGNEQFF. The CDR3 bases are TGCGCCAGCAGCCTGTCGACGGGACAGGGGGCGGGCAATGAGCAGTTCTTC. The chain combines TRBV5-1 with TRBJ2-1; 12 bases match TRBD1. J lost 6 bases, V lost 4 bases, and 11 bases had no gene match. CDR1 SGHRS and CDR2 YFSETQ come from the germline V gene. The CDR3 contains 17 residues.